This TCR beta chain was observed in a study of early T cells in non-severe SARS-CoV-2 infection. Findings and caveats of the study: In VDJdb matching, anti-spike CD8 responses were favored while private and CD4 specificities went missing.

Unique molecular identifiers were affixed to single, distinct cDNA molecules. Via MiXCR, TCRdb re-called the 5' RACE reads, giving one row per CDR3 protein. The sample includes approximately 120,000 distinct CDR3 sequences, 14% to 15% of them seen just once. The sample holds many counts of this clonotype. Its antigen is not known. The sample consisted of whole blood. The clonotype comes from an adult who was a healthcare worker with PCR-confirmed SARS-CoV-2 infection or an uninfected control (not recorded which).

This CDR3 reads CASRDRGDGYTF. Written as DNA, the CDR3 is TGTGCCAGCAGAGACAGGGGAGATGGCTACACCTTC. The gene calls are TRBV6-1 and TRBJ1-2, with 8 bases lining up with TRBD1. Per the germline V gene, CDR1 is MNHNS and CDR2 is SASEGT. V lost 6 bases, J lost 6 bases, and 3 bases stayed unmatched. The CDR3 consists of 12 residues.